This passage covers 16 T cell receptor beta chains from one sample sequenced in a study of T cell responses to AZD1222 COVID-19 vaccine. Assay used: immunoSEQ multiplex PCR; TCRdb lists only in-frame clones, some missing. The table records some 120,000 clones, about four fifths of them present only once. Sequences were derived from peripheral blood, sampled on day 0 of AZD1222 vaccination. The receptors come from an adult in good health.

The gene calls are TRBV6-6 and TRBJ2-7, with 8 bases matching TRBD1. This CDR3 spans 13 amino acids. Germline loops: CDR1 MNHNY, CDR2 SVGAGI (reference sequence). V gave up 6 bases and J gave up 4 bases; unmatched junction bases: 5. The CDR3 nucleotides read TGTGCCAGCAGCAGGGACAGGAAATACGAGCAGTACTTC. This translates into CASSRDRKYEQYF.

The chain employs TRBV19 and TRBJ2-7; TRBD1 matches 12 bases. The CDR3 consists of 14 residues. Per germline, CDR1 LNHDA and CDR2 SQIVND (reference sequence). J lost 6 bases, V lost 5 bases, and 5 bases had no gene match. The CDR3, as DNA: TGTGCCAGTAGTGCCGGGACAGGGGGCGTCGAGCAGTACTTC. This codes for CASSAGTGGVEQYF.

J is TRBJ2-1 and V is TRBV28; 7 bases fit TRBD1. The CDR3 contains 16 residues. In germline, CDR1 is MDHEN, CDR2 SYDVKM. The V segment lost 1 base and the J segment 4 bases; nucleotides outside the gene matches: 7. The DNA of the CDR3 is TGTGCCAGCAGTTTATATTCGGGACAGATTTACAATGAGCAGTTCTTC. As protein: CASSLYSGQIYNEQFF.

This chain links TRBV10-3 with TRBJ2-2; a weak D match, TRBD2 (6 bases). Germline CDR1 is ENHRY and CDR2 is SYGVKD. The CDR3 contains 13 residues. V dropped 5 bases and J dropped 7 bases, with 11 bases sitting between them. CDR3 sequence reads: CAISPEGNGELFF. The CDR3 nucleotides are TGTGCCATCAGTCCGGAGGGAAACGGGGAGCTGTTTTTT.

J is TRBJ2-5 and V is TRBV10-3; 7 bases match TRBD1. Germline loops: CDR1 ENHRY, CDR2 SYGVKD. The CDR3 loop spans 13 amino acids. After removal of 6 bases from V and 2 bases from J, the junction contained 3 bases not matched to a gene. In nucleotides, the CDR3 is TGTGCCATCAGAGGACAGGAGCAAGAGACCCAGTACTTC. It specifies CAIRGQEQETQYF.

In nucleotides, the CDR3 is TGTGCCAGCAGCCCCCGTCGGGATAGCAATCAGCCCCAGCATTTT. This translates into CASSPRRDSNQPQHF. The genes are TRBV4-2 and TRBJ1-5; D is unclear. V was cut by 4 bases and J by 0 bases, with 10 bases left in between. The CDR3 is 15 amino acids. CDR1 is LGHNA, CDR2 YNFKEQ, per germline.

The V call is TRBV19, the J call TRBJ1-2; D perhaps matches TRBD1 (5 bases). The ends were cut back, 4 bases at V and 4 bases at J, with 16 bases in the middle. Germline CDR1 and CDR2: LNHDA and SQIVND (reference sequence). The CDR3 loop spans 15 amino acids. The CDR3 is CASSKTGTLSYGYTF. CDR3 sequence (DNA): TGTGCCAGTAGTAAAACAGGAACCCTCAGCTATGGCTACACCTTC. The full variable domain, its missing parts supplied by reference TRBV19 and TRBJ1-2, is DGGITQSPKYLFRKEGQNVTLSCEQNLNHDAMYWYRQDPGQGLRLIYYSQIVNDFQKGDIAEGYSVSREKKESFPLTVTSAQKNPTAFYLCASSKTGTLSYGYTFGSGTRLTVV.

The chain recombines TRBV18 with TRBJ1-5; TRBD1 aligns across 7 bases. V was pared by 3 bases and J by 3 bases, with 2 bases of the junction left unmatched. The CDR3 contains 14 residues. The germline V gene encodes CDR1 KGHSH and CDR2 LQKENI. CDR3 coding DNA: TGTGCCAGCTCACCGGGACAGTTCAATCAGCCCCAGCATTTT. Encoded protein: CASSPGQFNQPQHF.

This clone was seen just once. The V gene is TRBV30, the J gene TRBJ2-7; possibly TRBD1 for D (7 bases). This CDR3 is built from 15 residues. Germline V gives CDR1 GTSNPN, CDR2 SVGIG (reference sequence). V shed 3 bases and J shed 9 bases, with 24 bases lying between them. The CDR3 region is CAWSGETGTLRGQYF. The CDR3 DNA is TGTGCCTGGAGCGGGGAGACAGGGACTCTACGAGGGCAGTACTTC.

The J gene is TRBJ2-4, the V gene TRBV27; unclear D gene. CDR1 is MNHEY, CDR2 SMNVEV, per germline (reference sequence). V lost 4 bases to trimming and J lost 0 bases, with 7 bases between them. The CDR3 loop spans 14 amino acids. The CDR3 bases are TGTGCCAGCAGTTCTTTTCTAGCCAAAAACATTCAGTACTTC. It encodes CASSSFLAKNIQYF.

This chain links TRBV28 with TRBJ1-6; a weak D match, TRBD1 (6 bases). CDR1 and CDR2 from the germline V gene are MDHEN and SYDVKM. This CDR3 has 15 amino acids. V lost 3 bases, J lost 7 bases, and 13 bases lay in between. The CDR3 loop reads CASSFPRTENSPLHF. The DNA of the CDR3 is TGTGCCAGCAGTTTCCCCCGGACAGAGAATTCACCCCTCCACTTT.

The gene calls are TRBV28 and TRBJ2-7, with 9 bases lining up with TRBD1. V lost 5 bases to trimming and J lost 7 bases; unmatched junction nucleotides: 12. Germline loops: CDR1 MDHEN, CDR2 SYDVKM. This CDR3 has 15 amino acids. The CDR3 is CASSAWTGDDREQYF. CDR3 nucleotide sequence: TGTGCCAGCAGTGCATGGACAGGGGATGATCGGGAGCAGTACTTC. Combining the CDR3 with reference TRBV28 and TRBJ2-7 gives the whole variable domain DVKVTQSSRYLVKRTGEKVFLECVQDMDHENMFWYRQDPGLGLRLIYFSYDVKMKEKGDIPEGYSVSREKKERFSLILESASTNQTSMYLCASSAWTGDDREQYFGPGTRLTVT.

About this clone itself: The identical CDR3 is also encoded by other nucleotide sequences in the sample. J is TRBJ2-7 and V is TRBV27; 9 positions match TRBD1. J lost 5 bases, V lost 6 bases, and 5 bases had no gene match. In germline, CDR1 is MNHEY, CDR2 SMNVEV (reference sequence). The CDR3 totals 13 residues. CDR3: CASSRDRVDEQYF. The DNA of the CDR3 is TGTGCCAGCAGCCGGGACAGGGTCGACGAGCAGTACTTC.

Written as DNA, the CDR3 is TGTGCCAGCACCTCGACCGGGACAGCGCTAAATGAAGCTTTCTTT. It yields the protein CASTSTGTALNEAFF. V usage is TRBV25-1 and J usage is TRBJ1-1; 7 nucleotides line up with TRBD1. Trimming cost V 7 bases and J 7 bases; bases outside gene matches: 15. The germline V gene has CDR1 MGHDK and CDR2 SYGVNS. The CDR3 consists of 15 residues.

The genes are TRBV28 and TRBJ1-3; 9 bases match TRBD1. Germline loops: CDR1 MDHEN, CDR2 SYDVKM. The ends lost 5 bases at V and 2 bases at J; junction bases unmatched: 7. The CDR3 consists of 16 residues. Here the CDR3 DNA reads TGTGCCAGCAGTCCATTAGGGACAGGGACTGGAAACACCATATATTTT. It codes for CASSPLGTGTGNTIYF.

The V call is TRBV5-4, the J call TRBJ2-2; 12 positions agree with TRBD2. CDR1 SGHNT and CDR2 YYREEE come from the germline V gene (reference sequence). The CDR3 has 18 amino acids. Germline trimming cut 5 bases from V and 0 bases from J; bases unmatched to any gene: 8. The CDR3 DNA reads TGTGCCAGCAGGCCCGGGACTAGCGGGTCCTCGAACACCGGGGAGCTGTTTTTT. It translates to CASRPGTSGSSNTGELFF.